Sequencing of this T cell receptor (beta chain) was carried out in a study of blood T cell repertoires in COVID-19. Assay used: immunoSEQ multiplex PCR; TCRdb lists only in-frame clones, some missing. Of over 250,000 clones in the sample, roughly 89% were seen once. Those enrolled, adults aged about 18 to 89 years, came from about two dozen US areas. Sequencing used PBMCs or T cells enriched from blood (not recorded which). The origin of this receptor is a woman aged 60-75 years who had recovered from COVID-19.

This CDR3 is CASSSQGTGELFF. The CDR3 nucleotides are TGTGCCAGCAGTTCACAGGGTACCGGGGAGCTGTTTTTT. The chain has TRBV27 and TRBJ2-2, with D possibly TRBD1 on 6 matching bases. The CDR3 runs to 13 residues. Between the trimmed V and J ends, which lost 4 bases and 5 bases, there was a span of 8 bases. Germline assignment: CDR1 MNHEY and CDR2 SMNVEV (reference sequence).